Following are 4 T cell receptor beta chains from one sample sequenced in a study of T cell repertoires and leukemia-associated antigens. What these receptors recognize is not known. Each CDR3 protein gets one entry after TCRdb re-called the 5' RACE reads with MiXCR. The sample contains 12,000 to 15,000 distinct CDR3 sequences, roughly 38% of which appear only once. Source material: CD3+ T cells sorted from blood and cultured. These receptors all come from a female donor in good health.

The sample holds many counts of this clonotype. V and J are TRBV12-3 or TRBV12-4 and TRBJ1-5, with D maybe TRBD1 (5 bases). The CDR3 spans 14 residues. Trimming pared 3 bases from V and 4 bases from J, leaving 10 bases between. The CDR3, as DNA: TGTGCCAGCAGTTTTGACAGAACGAATCAGCCCCAGCATTTT. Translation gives CASSFDRTNQPQHF.

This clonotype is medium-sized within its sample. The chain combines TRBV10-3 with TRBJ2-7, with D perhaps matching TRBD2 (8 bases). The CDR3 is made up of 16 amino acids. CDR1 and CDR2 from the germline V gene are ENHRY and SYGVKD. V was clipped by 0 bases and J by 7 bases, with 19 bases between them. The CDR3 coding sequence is TGTGCCATCAGTGAGTCGGCGGGGGGACAGAATAGGGAGCAGTACTTC. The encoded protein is CAISESAGGQNREQYF.

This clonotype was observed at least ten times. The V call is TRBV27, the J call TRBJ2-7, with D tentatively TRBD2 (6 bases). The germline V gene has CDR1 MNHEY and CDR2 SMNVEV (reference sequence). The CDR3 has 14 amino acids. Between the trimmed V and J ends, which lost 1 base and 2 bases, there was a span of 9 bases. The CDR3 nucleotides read TGTGCCAGCAGTTTATACGGGAGTGCCTACGAGCAGTACTTC. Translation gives CASSLYGSAYEQYF.

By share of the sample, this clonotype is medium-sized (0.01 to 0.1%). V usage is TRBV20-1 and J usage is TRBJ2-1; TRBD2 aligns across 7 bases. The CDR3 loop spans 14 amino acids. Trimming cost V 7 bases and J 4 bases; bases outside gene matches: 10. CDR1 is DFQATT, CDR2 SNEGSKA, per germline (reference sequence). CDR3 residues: CSVLGGEGYNEQFF. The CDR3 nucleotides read TGCAGTGTCTTGGGCGGGGAGGGTTACAATGAGCAGTTCTTC.